This T cell receptor (beta chain) was documented in a study of blood T cell repertoires in COVID-19. Looking at the study overall: Collection of acute and convalescent COVID-19 samples took place in the United States, Italy and Spain. T cells, B-cell-depleted T cells, or PBMCs provided the cDNA or gDNA that served as material.

Germline V gene data show CDR1 as SGHVS and CDR2 as FQNEAQ. The CDR3 sequence is 17 residues long. V trimming: 1 base; J trimming: 7 bases; junction bases outside the gene matches: 13. In the original analysis: For nucleated cells, counts were estimated from reference gene primer amplification. Measured with immunoSEQ multiplex PCR; TCRdb has only the in-frame clones, and not every one. V and J calls and clone size come straight from that table; D and trimming were deduced from the DNA. The table lists 300,000 or so clones, roughly 84% of them singletons. This TCR came from a man aged 50-59 years with active or convalescent COVID-19. Source material: peripheral blood. The V call is TRBV7-8, the J call TRBJ1-2; 9 nucleotides agree with TRBD1. CDR3 region: CASSLVGWGTGPSGYTF. CDR3 bases: TGTGCCAGCAGCTTAGTAGGGTGGGGGACAGGGCCTTCTGGCTACACCTTC.